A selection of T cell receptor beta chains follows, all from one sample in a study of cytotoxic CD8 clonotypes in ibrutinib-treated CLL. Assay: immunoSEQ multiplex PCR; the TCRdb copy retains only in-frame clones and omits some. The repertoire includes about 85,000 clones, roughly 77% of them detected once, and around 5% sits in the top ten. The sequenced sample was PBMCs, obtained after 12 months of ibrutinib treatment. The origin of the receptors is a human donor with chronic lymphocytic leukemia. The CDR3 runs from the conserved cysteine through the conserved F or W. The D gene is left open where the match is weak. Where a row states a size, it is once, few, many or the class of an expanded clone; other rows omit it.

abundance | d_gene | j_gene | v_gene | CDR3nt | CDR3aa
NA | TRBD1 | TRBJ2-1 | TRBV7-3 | TGTGCCAGCAGCTCCCAGGGGACAGCCAGCAATGAGCAGTTCTTC | CASSSQGTASNEQFF
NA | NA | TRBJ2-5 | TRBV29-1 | TGCAGCGCCCGGACCGGGCAAGAGACCCAGTACTTC | CSARTGQETQYF
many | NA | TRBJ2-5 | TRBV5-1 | TGCGCCAGCAGCCCCAGCCTGGTGCAGGTGGAGACCCAGTACTTC | CASSPSLVQVETQYF
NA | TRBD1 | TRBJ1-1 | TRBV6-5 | TGTGCCAGCAGTCCCCCGGGACAGGAAGCTTTCTTT | CASSPPGQEAFF
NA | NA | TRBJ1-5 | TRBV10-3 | TGTGCCATCGGGGGGCAGACTAGCAATCAGCCCCAGCATTTT | CAIGGQTSNQPQHF
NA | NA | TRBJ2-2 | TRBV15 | TGTGCCACCAGCAGATCGGGGACCGGGGAGCTGTTTTTT | CATSRSGTGELFF
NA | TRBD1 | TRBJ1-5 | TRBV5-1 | TGCGCCAGCAGCGAGACAGGGAGCAATCAGCCCCAGCATTTT | CASSETGSNQPQHF
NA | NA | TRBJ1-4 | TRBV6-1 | TGTGCCAGCAGTGCCCCCCCAGGGATAGGCAATGAAAAACTGTTTTTT | CASSAPPGIGNEKLFF
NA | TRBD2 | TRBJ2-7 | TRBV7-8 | TGTGCCAGCAGCGGCCGGACTAGCGGGAGTTACGAGCAGTACTTC | CASSGRTSGSYEQYF
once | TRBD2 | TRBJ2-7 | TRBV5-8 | TGTGCCAGCAGCTTTTTGCGGGGGGGACTACACGAGCAGTACTTC | CASSFLRGGLHEQYF
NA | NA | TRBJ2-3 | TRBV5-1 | TGCGCCAGCAGCTTGGGGTGGGGAGAGCTCACAGATACGCAGTATTTT | CASSLGWGELTDTQYF
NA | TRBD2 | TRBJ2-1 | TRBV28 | TGTGCCAGCAGTCCGAGCGGGGGGGCCAATGAGCAGTTCTTC | CASSPSGGANEQFF
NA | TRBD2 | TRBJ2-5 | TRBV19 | TGTGCCAGTAGCCAAAGGGCCAGCGGGAGCGGAGAGACCCAGTACTTC | CASSQRASGSGETQYF
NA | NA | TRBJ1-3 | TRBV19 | TGTGCCAGTAGTAAGATGGCGAGCTCTGGAAACACCATATATTTT | CASSKMASSGNTIYF
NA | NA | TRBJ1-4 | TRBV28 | TGTGCCAGCACCCCTGGAGGGCTCACAACTAATGAAAAACTGTTTTTT | CASTPGGLTTNEKLFF
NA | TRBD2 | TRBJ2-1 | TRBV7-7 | TGTGCCAGCAGCCGGGTAGCGGGAGCCCCTGACAATGAGCAGTTCTTC | CASSRVAGAPDNEQFF
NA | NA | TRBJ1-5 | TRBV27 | TGTGCCAGCAGGGGTGGCAATCAGCCCCAGCATTTT | CASRGGNQPQHF
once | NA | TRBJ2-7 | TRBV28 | TGTGCCAGCAGTTTTGCGGGATCCCCTGAACAGCAGTACTTC | CASSFAGSPEQQYF
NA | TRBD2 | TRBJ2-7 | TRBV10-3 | TGTGCCATCAGCGGGATGGGGGCGGGAGGCGGGTACGAGCAGTACTTC | CAISGMGAGGGYEQYF
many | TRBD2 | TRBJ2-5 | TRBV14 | TGTGCCAGGCGGCTAGCGGGGCGGGAGACCCAGTACTTC | CARRLAGRETQYF
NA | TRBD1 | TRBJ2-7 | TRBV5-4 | TGTGCCAGCAGCGCCCGGACAGGGCCCTGGGACGAGCAGTACTTC | CASSARTGPWDEQYF
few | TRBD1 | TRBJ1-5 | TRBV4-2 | TGTGCCAGCAGCCCCAGAGGTGGGGACAGTGTTCAGCCCCAGCATTTT | CASSPRGGDSVQPQHF
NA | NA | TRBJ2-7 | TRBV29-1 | TGCAGCGCCCGATGGGCCTACGAGCAGTACTTC | CSARWAYEQYF
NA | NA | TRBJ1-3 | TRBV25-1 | TGTGCCAGCAGTGACGGTCGTGGAAACACCATATATTTT | CASSDGRGNTIYF
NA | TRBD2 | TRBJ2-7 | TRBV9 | TGTGCCAGCAGCCCCAGGGACCCGGGAGGCGAGCAGTACTTC | CASSPRDPGGEQYF
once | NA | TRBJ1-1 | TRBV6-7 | TGTGCCAGCAGTTACCCCCCACAGGCTTTCTTT | CASSYPPQAFF
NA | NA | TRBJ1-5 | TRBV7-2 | TGTGCCAGCAGCTTACGGTCCGGGGCCGGTCAGCCCCAGCATTTT | CASSLRSGAGQPQHF
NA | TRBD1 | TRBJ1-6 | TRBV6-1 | TGTGCCAGCAGTGGGAGACAGGGTTCACCCCTCCACTTT | CASSGRQGSPLHF
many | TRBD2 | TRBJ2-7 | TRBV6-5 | TGTGCCAGCAGTCGCCCTAGCGGCTACGAGCAGTACTTC | CASSRPSGYEQYF
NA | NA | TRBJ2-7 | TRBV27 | TGTGCCAGCAGTTTGCTCGGGTTGGGCGGATACGAGCAGTACTTC | CASSLLGLGGYEQYF
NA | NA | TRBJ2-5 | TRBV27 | TGTGCCAGCAGCCGAACGGGACTGGGGCAAGAGACCCAGTACTTC | CASSRTGLGQETQYF
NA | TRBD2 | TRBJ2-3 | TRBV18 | TGTGCCAGCTCACCGACCTATACTAGCGGAAGCACAGATACGCAGTATTTT | CASSPTYTSGSTDTQYF
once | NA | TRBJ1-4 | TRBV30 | TGTGCCTGGAGCGTCAGGGTAGGGGAAAAACTGTTTTTT | CAWSVRVGEKLFF